The 11 T cell receptor beta chains listed next were all sequenced from one sample in a study of cytomegalovirus exposure and HLA in healthy donors. 13 Jbeta primers and 60 Vbeta primers were used for the PCR. The data were produced by immunoSEQ multiplex PCR, yet TCRdb's version contains in-frame clones alone and is incomplete. The sample holds roughly 170,000 clones; around 80% are singletons and the top ten take 0.95% to 1.5%. The sample was PBMCs. The receptor source for this set is a girl aged 2 to 9 in good health and CMV-seropositive.

The chain links TRBV5-1 to TRBJ2-7; 10 positions agree with TRBD1. Germline V gene sequence: CDR1 SGHRS, CDR2 YFSETQ. Trimming took 4 bases from V and 4 from J; bases not matched to a gene: 2. The CDR3 totals 13 residues. CDR3 DNA: TGCGCCAGCAGCGCGGGACAGGGGTACGAGCAGTACTTC. Translating gives CASSAGQGYEQYF.

The chain joins TRBV6-1 to TRBJ2-7; D remains ambiguous. With 2 bases removed from V and 4 bases from J, the gap between germline ends came to 6 bases. Germline V gene sequence: CDR1 MNHNS, CDR2 SASEGT. This CDR3 has 12 amino acids. DNA of the CDR3: TGTGCCAGCAGTGAACCCCCTTACGAGCAGTACTTC. Translating it yields CASSEPPYEQYF.

The chain links TRBV30 to TRBJ1-1, with TRBD1 as a possible D gene (5 bases). Trimming took 5 bases from V and 6 from J, leaving 22 bases between them. The germline V gene has CDR1 GTSNPN and CDR2 SVGIG (reference sequence). The length of the CDR3 is 15 residues. The CDR3 reads CAWGAPDGDAAEAFF. CDR3 coding DNA: TGTGCCTGGGGGGCCCCGGACGGCGATGCGGCTGAAGCTTTCTTT.

The V gene is TRBV27, the J gene TRBJ2-7, with 10 nucleotides matching TRBD1. This CDR3 is built from 15 residues. After removal of 5 bases from V and 5 bases from J, the junction contained 9 bases not matched to a gene. The germline CDR1 and CDR2 sequences are MNHEY and SMNVEV (reference sequence). CDR3: CASSPTTGGIDEQYF. The CDR3 DNA sequence: TGTGCCAGCAGTCCTACGACAGGGGGCATCGACGAGCAGTACTTC.

The V gene is TRBV19, the J gene TRBJ1-1, with D maybe TRBD1 (5 bases). V shed 1 base and J shed 0 bases, with 6 bases lying between them. The CDR3 has 14 residues. Germline V gene sequence: CDR1 LNHDA, CDR2 SQIVND (reference sequence). CDR3 protein: CASSIGTLNTEAFF. The CDR3, as DNA: TGTGCCAGTAGTATAGGGACATTGAACACTGAAGCTTTCTTT.

The rearrangement joins TRBV7-6 to TRBJ2-7, with 10 bases fitting TRBD2. Trimming removed 8 bases from V and 5 bases from J; junction bases left unmatched: 6. Germline CDR1 SGHVS, CDR2 FNYEAQ. This CDR3 comprises 13 residues. The CDR3 loop reads CASGVAGGNEQYF. The CDR3 DNA reads TGTGCCAGCGGAGTAGCGGGAGGCAACGAGCAGTACTTC.

This chain uses TRBV7-9 with TRBJ1-2, with TRBD1 matching over 8 bases. CDR1 is SEHNR, CDR2 FQNEAQ, per germline (reference sequence). V dropped 2 bases and J dropped 8; count of bases not matched to a gene: 4. The CDR3 spans 13 residues. The CDR3: CASSLLQGGGYTF. Written as DNA, the CDR3 is TGTGCCAGCAGCTTATTACAGGGGGGAGGCTACACCTTC.

The chain carries TRBV6-1 and TRBJ1-6; 8 bases fit TRBD1. From germline, CDR1 is MNHNS and CDR2 SASEGT. The junction had 6 bases not matched to a gene; V was cut back by 7 bases and J by 7 bases. The CDR3 spans 14 residues. Here the CDR3 DNA reads TGTGCCAGCATGAGGGGACAGGCCAATTCACCCCTCCACTTT. It translates to CASMRGQANSPLHF.

J is TRBJ2-7 and V is TRBV9; 8 bases are a match to TRBD2. This CDR3 spans 15 amino acids. CDR1 and CDR2 (germline): SGDLS, YYNGEE. J lost 3 bases, V lost 4 bases, and 9 bases had no gene match. CDR3 in DNA: TGTGCCAGCAGCTCCCAGACTAGCGCAGACTACGAGCAGTACTTC. Its translation is CASSSQTSADYEQYF.

The V and J genes are TRBV11-1 and TRBJ1-4; D is uncertain. The V end lost 5 bases, the J end lost 4 bases, and 17 bases lay between the germline ends. The CDR3 length is 16 residues. Germline CDR1 reads SGHAT; CDR2 reads FQDESV (reference sequence). The DNA for the CDR3 is TGTGCCAGCAGCCATACCGAGGGAGGATATAATGAAAAACTGTTTTTT. It is translated as CASSHTEGGYNEKLFF.

The J gene is TRBJ1-5, the V gene TRBV2, with D unresolved. Per germline, CDR1 SNHLY and CDR2 FYNNEI. The CDR3 runs 15 residues. Trimming took off 5 bases at V and 1 base at J, with 12 bases between the two ends. Here the CDR3 DNA reads TGTGCCAGCAGTCCGACTGATACCAGCAATCAGCCCCAGCATTTT. It specifies CASSPTDTSNQPQHF.